The present T cell receptor beta chain was sequenced within a study of OX40 agonist ivuxolimab in advanced cancers. Study context: Patients took ivuxolimab, an agonistic anti-OX40 (CD134) antibody. Under the entry rules, prior anti-PD-1, anti-PD-L1 or anti-CTLA-4 therapy was allowed, and roughly 43% had some.

Trimming removed 5 bases from V and 6 bases from J, with 11 bases in between. This CDR3 spans 14 amino acids. Germline V gene lookup returns CDR1 MNHEY and CDR2 SVGAGI. Blood got drawn at baseline, again on cycle 4 day 1, and then on cycle 7 day 1. Worth noting for this clone: The antigen remains undetermined.

General study findings and limits: Clonal expansion among partial responders at 0.1-3.0 mg/kg ranked near the lowest.

TCRdb's copy holds only in-frame clones and misses some; the assay was immunoSEQ multiplex PCR. In the table there are 13,000 or so clones, roughly three quarters of which are singletons. This chain joins TRBV6-5 and TRBJ1-6, with a tentative D call TRBD1 (5 bases). The source material was CD4+ or CD8+ T cells sorted from blood, sampled in a trial of the OX40 agonist ivuxolimab. The clonotype originates from an adult with an advanced solid tumor such as melanoma, head and neck, liver or kidney cancer. This CDR3 reads CASSLGERNSPLHF. CDR3 nucleotide sequence: TGTGCCAGCAGTCTGGGGGAGCGTAATTCACCCCTCCACTTT.